A selection of T cell receptor beta chains follows, all from one sample in a study of cytomegalovirus exposure and HLA in healthy donors. Some clones are missing from TCRdb's copy, which holds only in-frame ones; the method was immunoSEQ multiplex PCR. The ten top clones account for 4% to 5.5%, within a sample of 70,000 or so clones. Sequencing was carried out using PBMCs. Receptors originate from a man between 40 and 49 years old in good health and CMV-seronegative. Both conserved end residues are part of each CDR3. D genes are given only for firm matches.

CDR3: CATSRDLRTVSYNEQFF
DNA: TGTGCCACCAGCAGAGATCTCAGGACAGTCTCCTACAATGAGCAGTTCTTC
V: TRBV15
J: TRBJ2-1
D: .

CDR3: CASRVLAGALSGANVLTF
DNA: TGTGCCAGCAGAGTTCTAGCGGGAGCCCTCTCTGGGGCCAACGTCCTGACTTTC
V: TRBV7-2
J: TRBJ2-6
D: TRBD2

CDR3: CASSLGTGGTEQFF
DNA: TGTGCCAGCAGCTTAGGGACAGGGGGCACTGAGCAGTTCTTC
V: TRBV7-9
J: TRBJ2-1
D: TRBD1

CDR3: CASSESGFGQPQHF
DNA: TGTGCCAGCAGTGAGTCGGGGTTCGGGCAGCCCCAGCATTTT
V: TRBV25-1
J: TRBJ1-5
D: .

CDR3: CASSLRASYEQYF
DNA: TGCGCCAGCAGCCTCCGAGCCTCCTACGAGCAGTACTTC
V: TRBV4-3
J: TRBJ2-7
D: .

CDR3: CASSLFQGVGEQFF
DNA: TGTGCCAGCAGCTTATTCCAGGGGGTAGGGGAGCAGTTCTTC
V: TRBV7-2
J: TRBJ2-1
D: TRBD1

CDR3: CASSSGPGLEQYF
DNA: TGTGCCAGCAGTTCCGGACCGGGACTAGAGCAGTACTTC
V: TRBV27
J: TRBJ2-7
D: TRBD2

CDR3: CASRPLGQYNYGYTF
DNA: TGTGCCAGTAGACCCTTGGGGCAGTATAACTATGGCTACACCTTC
V: TRBV19
J: TRBJ1-2
D: .

CDR3: CASSLNRGPGELFF
DNA: TGCGCCAGCAGCCTCAACAGGGGGCCCGGGGAGCTGTTTTTT
V: TRBV5-1
J: TRBJ2-2
D: TRBD1

CDR3: CASRGTANTEAFF
DNA: TGTGCCAGCAGGGGGACAGCGAACACTGAAGCTTTCTTT
V: TRBV28
J: TRBJ1-1
D: TRBD1

CDR3: CAIRGETSTDTQYF
DNA: TGTGCCATCAGAGGAGAGACGAGCACAGATACGCAGTATTTT
V: TRBV10-3
J: TRBJ2-3
D: .

CDR3: CSVGGTENSYEQYF
DNA: TGCAGCGTTGGTGGGACAGAAAACTCCTACGAGCAGTACTTC
V: TRBV29-1
J: TRBJ2-7
D: TRBD1

CDR3: CASSPDRGLYGYTF
DNA: TGTGCCAGCAGTCCGGACAGGGGACTCTATGGCTACACCTTC
V: TRBV27
J: TRBJ1-2
D: TRBD1

CDR3: CASSLATYEQYF
DNA: TGTGCCAGCAGCTTAGCGACATACGAGCAGTACTTC
V: TRBV7-2
J: TRBJ2-7
D: .

CDR3: CASGDYTTADEQFF
DNA: TGTGCTAGTGGCGACTATACCACGGCCGATGAGCAGTTCTTC
V: TRBV12-5
J: TRBJ2-1
D: .

CDR3: CSVAHPRAGALTYNEQFF
DNA: TGCAGCGTTGCGCACCCCCGGGCAGGGGCGCTAACCTACAATGAGCAGTTCTTC
V: TRBV29-1
J: TRBJ2-1
D: .

CDR3: CASSLEGVGGRFDEQFF
DNA: TGTGCCAGCAGCTTAGAGGGCGTGGGCGGGAGGTTCGATGAGCAGTTCTTC
V: TRBV11-3
J: TRBJ2-1
D: TRBD2

CDR3: CASSYTSAQNTEAFF
DNA: TGTGCCAGCAGCTATACATCCGCCCAGAACACTGAAGCTTTCTTT
V: TRBV5-4
J: TRBJ1-1
D: .

CDR3: CAWSSGQVNSYEQYF
DNA: TGTGCCTGGAGTTCGGGACAGGTTAACTCCTACGAGCAGTACTTC
V: TRBV30
J: TRBJ2-7
D: TRBD1

CDR3: CASSLTRARSTDTQYF
DNA: TGTGCCAGCAGCTTAACTCGAGCGAGAAGCACAGATACGCAGTATTTT
V: TRBV11-2
J: TRBJ2-3
D: .

CDR3: CAQGQSASDYEQYF
DNA: TGTGCACAGGGACAGTCGGCATCCGATTACGAGCAGTACTTC
V: TRBV6-1
J: TRBJ2-7
D: TRBD1

CDR3: CASLNTVNTEAFF
DNA: TGTGCCAGTTTAAACACCGTGAACACTGAAGCTTTCTTT
V: TRBV28
J: TRBJ1-1
D: .

CDR3: CASSDSGPSTDTQYF
DNA: TGTGCCAGCAGCGATAGCGGACCTAGCACAGATACGCAGTATTTT
V: TRBV6-5
J: TRBJ2-3
D: .

CDR3: CASSQDRTSGETQYF
DNA: TGCGCCAGCAGCCAAGACCGGACTAGTGGGGAGACCCAGTACTTC
V: TRBV4-1
J: TRBJ2-5
D: TRBD2

CDR3: CATSRVQGRGNEKLFF
DNA: TGTGCCACCAGCAGAGTACAGGGCCGGGGTAATGAAAAACTGTTTTTT
V: TRBV15
J: TRBJ1-4
D: .

CDR3: CASSASGLSETQYF
DNA: TGTGCCAGCAGCGCCTCAGGGTTAAGCGAGACCCAGTACTTC
V: TRBV7-8
J: TRBJ2-5
D: .